One and the same sample provided the 22 T cell receptor beta chains below, sequenced in a study of identical twins. TCRdb independently ran MiXCR on the 5' RACE reads; one entry per CDR3 protein. This table holds about 260,000 distinct CDR3 sequences, around 6.6% found once. The same data also contributed to another study, on yellow fever vaccine responses in identical twins.

The specimen sequenced was memory (CD45RO+) T cells sorted from blood. Receptor source: a woman aged 18-35 years in good health.

V and J are TRBV28 and TRBJ1-5; D ambiguous. In germline, CDR1 is MDHEN, CDR2 SYDVKM. V lost 5 bases to trimming and J lost 2 bases, with 16 bases between them. The CDR3 totals 16 residues. CDR3 loop: CASSPPDWGGNQPQHF. The CDR3, as DNA: TGTGCCAGCAGTCCGCCCGACTGGGGAGGCAATCAGCCCCAGCATTTT.

Many counts were recorded for this clonotype. The chain is built from TRBV28 and TRBJ2-7; D is perhaps TRBD2 (6 bases). The CDR3 consists of 15 residues. Trimming cost V 3 bases and J 4 bases, with 16 bases left between them. Germline V CDR1 and CDR2: MDHEN, SYDVKM. CDR3 loop: CASSLGVADLYEQYF. DNA for the CDR3: TGTGCCAGCAGTTTGGGGGTAGCGGACCTATACGAGCAGTACTTC.

The table lists this clonotype with many counts. The chain has TRBV10-3 and TRBJ2-7; TRBD2 agrees at 8 bases. V lost 6 bases, J lost 4 bases, and 8 bases stayed unmatched. CDR1 is ENHRY and CDR2 is SYGVKD in the germline V gene. The CDR3 loop spans 14 amino acids. This CDR3 reads CAIRNRGGTYEQYF. The DNA of the CDR3 is TGTGCCATCAGGAACCGGGGGGGAACGTACGAGCAGTACTTC.

The chain couples TRBV3-1 to TRBJ2-3; D gene unclear. The V gene lost 1 base and the J gene lost 7 bases, with 3 bases spanning the gap. Germline values: CDR1 LGHDT, CDR2 YNNKEL (reference sequence). The CDR3 covers 11 residues. The CDR3 DNA is TGTGCCAGCAGCCAAGGGCATACGCAGTATTTT. It translates to CASSQGHTQYF.

This sequence joins TRBV24-1 and TRBJ2-3, with D perhaps matching TRBD2 (5 bases). The CDR3 runs to 16 residues. V was trimmed by 4 bases and J by 2 bases, leaving 15 bases between them. Germline V gene sequence: CDR1 KGHDR, CDR2 SFDVKD. CDR3 DNA sequence: TGTGCCACCAGTGAATTCGGTGAGCGGCTCACAGATACGCAGTATTTT. It translates to CATSEFGERLTDTQYF.

This clonotype was seen a handful of times. The chain couples TRBV28 to TRBJ2-7; 10 positions match TRBD2. The germline V gene encodes CDR1 MDHEN and CDR2 SYDVKM. CDR3 length: 14 residues. V lost 4 bases to trimming and J lost 3 bases; unmatched junction nucleotides: 3. CDR3 in amino acids: CASSSLAGGYEQYF. For the CDR3, the DNA is TGTGCCAGCAGTTCCTTAGCGGGAGGCTACGAGCAGTACTTC.

This clonotype was observed many times. V is TRBV5-5 and J is TRBJ2-1; D may correspond to TRBD1 or TRBD2 (5 bases each). V dropped 0 bases and J dropped 9 bases, with 16 bases sitting between them. The CDR3 runs 15 residues. The germline V gene has CDR1 SGHKS and CDR2 YYEKEE (reference sequence). The CDR3 reads CASSLGGAPSGEQFF. The CDR3 nucleotides are TGTGCCAGCAGCTTGGGAGGGGCCCCTTCGGGTGAGCAGTTCTTC.

This clonotype was found a few times. The chain couples TRBV5-1 to TRBJ2-1, with 10 bases lining up with TRBD2. V dropped 3 bases and J dropped 5; count of bases not matched to a gene: 5. The CDR3 totals 15 residues. Germline assignment: CDR1 SGHRS and CDR2 YFSETQ. This CDR3 reads CASSSGLAANNEQFF. DNA of the CDR3: TGCGCCAGCAGCTCCGGACTAGCGGCTAACAATGAGCAGTTCTTC.

Comment on this clonotype: With a much larger clone just one base away, this may be a read error. V gene TRBV25-1 combines with J gene TRBJ1-1; TRBD1 aligns across 7 bases. This CDR3 is 16 amino acids long. Germline V gives CDR1 MGHDK, CDR2 SYGVNS. Losses at the gene ends were 4 bases for V and 7 bases for J; bases not matched to a gene: 15. The CDR3 loop reads CASSADRRLSKGEAFF. The CDR3 DNA reads TGTGCCAGCAGTGCGGACAGGAGGTTATCGAAGGGTGAAGCTTTCTTT.

In this sample, this clonotype turned up a few times. V gene TRBV20-1 combines with J gene TRBJ1-1; no definite D call. This CDR3 contains 13 residues. The V end lost 5 bases, the J end lost 0 bases, and 10 bases lay between the germline ends. Germline V CDR1 and CDR2: DFQATT, SNEGSKA (reference sequence). The CDR3 here is CSAVGTLNTEAFF. In DNA form, the CDR3 reads TGCAGTGCTGTCGGTACACTGAACACTGAAGCTTTCTTT.

This clonotype has more than one count but fewer than ten. The V call is TRBV15, the J call TRBJ2-7; D remains ambiguous. There are 13 residues in the CDR3. V was trimmed by 1 base and J by 4 bases, leaving 8 bases between them. CDR1 and CDR2 from the germline V gene are LNHNV and YYDKDF (reference sequence). For the CDR3, the DNA is TGTGCCACCAGCAGAGTAAGAGGATACGAGCAGTACTTC. This codes for CATSRVRGYEQYF.

This clonotype turned up a few times. The junction and the germline gene differ at one end; a read error may be behind it. The chain is built from TRBV20-1 and TRBJ2-2; D remains unclear. Germline V CDR1 and CDR2: DFQATT, SNEGSKA (reference sequence). The length of the CDR3 is 16 residues. CDR3 protein: CCARDLSSPGAGELFF. CDR3 DNA sequence: TGCTGTGCTAGAGACCTATCGTCACCCGGTGCCGGGGAGCTGTTTTTT.

The CDR3 region has the DNA TGTGCCAGCAGCCCTTTAGCGGGAGTCCGAGGCGAGCAGTACTTC. It encodes CASSPLAGVRGEQYF. The gene calls are TRBV3-1 and TRBJ2-7, with 9 nucleotides matching TRBD2. Germline V lookup: CDR1 LGHDT, CDR2 YNNKEL (reference sequence). This CDR3 contains 15 residues. V gave up 4 bases and J gave up 6 bases; unmatched junction bases: 10.

This chain's CDR3 is CASSLGIGEQFF. The CDR3 DNA reads TGTGCCAGCAGCCTTGGGATCGGTGAGCAGTTCTTC. The V call is TRBV7-9, the J call TRBJ2-1; D not resolved. Germline CDR1 reads SEHNR; CDR2 reads FQNEAQ (reference sequence). The CDR3 length is 12 residues. Trimming cost V 5 bases and J 9 bases, with 11 bases left between them.

This clonotype has at least ten counts. This chain joins TRBV10-2 and TRBJ2-7; 14 bases align to TRBD2. The CDR3 loop spans 18 amino acids. V lost 4 bases to trimming and J lost 2 bases; unmatched junction nucleotides: 10. From germline, CDR1 is WSHSY and CDR2 SAAADI. The CDR3 protein is CASSGTSGRPYVTYEQYF. CDR3 DNA: TGCGCCAGCAGTGGGACTAGCGGGAGGCCCTACGTAACCTACGAGCAGTACTTC.

This clonotype was picked up many times. The J gene is TRBJ1-1, the V gene TRBV7-9, with D maybe TRBD1 (5 bases). From germline, CDR1 is SEHNR and CDR2 FQNEAQ (reference sequence). V lost 1 base and J lost 1, with 10 bases in between. CDR3 length equals 15 residues. CDR3 protein: CASSLEGLSNTEAFF. In DNA form, the CDR3 reads TGTGCCAGCAGCTTAGAGGGACTTTCGAACACTGAAGCTTTCTTT.

This clonotype was counted ten times or more. This chain links TRBV6-1 with TRBJ1-4, with TRBD1 as a possible D gene (5 bases). The length of the CDR3 is 14 residues. The germline gives CDR1 MNHNS, CDR2 SASEGT. Trimming took off 6 bases at V and 0 bases at J, with 8 bases between the two ends. The chain's CDR3 is CASRGTATNEKLFF. The CDR3 region has the DNA TGTGCCAGCAGAGGGACCGCAACTAATGAAAAACTGTTTTTT.

V is TRBV15 and J is TRBJ2-3; D gene uncertain. Germline-derived CDR1 and CDR2 are LNHNV and YYDKDF (reference sequence). The V end lost 1 base, the J end lost 4 bases, and 12 bases lay between the germline ends. The length of the CDR3 is 15 residues. The CDR3 sequence is CATSRVGQTADTQYF. CDR3 nucleotide sequence: TGTGCCACCAGCAGAGTGGGCCAAACGGCAGATACGCAGTATTTT.

Ten or more counts support this clonotype. This chain connects TRBV7-9 to TRBJ2-5; TRBD1 aligns across 7 bases. CDR3 length: 15 residues. The V gene's germline CDR1 is SEHNR and CDR2 FQNEAQ (reference sequence). V lost 5 bases, J lost 2 bases, and 8 bases stayed unmatched. This CDR3 reads CASSLMGQPQETQYF. The CDR3 coding sequence is TGTGCCAGCAGCCTAATGGGACAGCCACAAGAGACCCAGTACTTC.

The chain combines TRBV19 with TRBJ2-3, with TRBD2 matching 10 bases. Trimming removed 0 bases from V and 5 bases from J; junction bases left unmatched: 5. This CDR3 region has 16 residues. Germline CDR1 LNHDA, CDR2 SQIVND (reference sequence). CDR3 coding DNA: TGTGCCAGTAGTATAGAAGTAGCGGGAGGTAAAGATACGCAGTATTTT. Protein: CASSIEVAGGKDTQYF.

This clonotype was seen repeatedly, ten times or more. This rearrangement joins TRBV28 to TRBJ2-5; a weak D match, TRBD2 (5 bases). The CDR3 consists of 15 residues. Trimming took off 6 bases at V and 2 bases at J, with 16 bases between the two ends. Germline lookup yields CDR1 MDHEN and CDR2 SYDVKM. The CDR3 DNA follows: TGTGCCAGCAGCCCGGACGGGGTCAAGCAAGAGACCCAGTACTTC. Its protein product is CASSPDGVKQETQYF.

This rearrangement joins TRBV7-2 to TRBJ2-5, with D perhaps matching TRBD2 (5 bases). The CDR3 consists of 13 residues. Trimming removed 4 bases at V and 5 bases at J, with 11 bases between. Germline loops: CDR1 SGHTA, CDR2 FQGNSA. CDR3 sequence: CASSSGIGETQYF. As DNA, the CDR3 is TGTGCCAGCAGCTCGGGAATCGGGGAGACCCAGTACTTC. The whole variable domain, filled in from reference TRBV7-2 and TRBJ2-5, reads GAGVSQSPSNKVTEKGKDVELRCDPISGHTALYWYRQSLGQGLEFLIYFQGNSAPDKSGLPSDRFSAERTGGSVSTLTIQRTQQEDSAVYLCASSSGIGETQYFGPGTRLLVL.